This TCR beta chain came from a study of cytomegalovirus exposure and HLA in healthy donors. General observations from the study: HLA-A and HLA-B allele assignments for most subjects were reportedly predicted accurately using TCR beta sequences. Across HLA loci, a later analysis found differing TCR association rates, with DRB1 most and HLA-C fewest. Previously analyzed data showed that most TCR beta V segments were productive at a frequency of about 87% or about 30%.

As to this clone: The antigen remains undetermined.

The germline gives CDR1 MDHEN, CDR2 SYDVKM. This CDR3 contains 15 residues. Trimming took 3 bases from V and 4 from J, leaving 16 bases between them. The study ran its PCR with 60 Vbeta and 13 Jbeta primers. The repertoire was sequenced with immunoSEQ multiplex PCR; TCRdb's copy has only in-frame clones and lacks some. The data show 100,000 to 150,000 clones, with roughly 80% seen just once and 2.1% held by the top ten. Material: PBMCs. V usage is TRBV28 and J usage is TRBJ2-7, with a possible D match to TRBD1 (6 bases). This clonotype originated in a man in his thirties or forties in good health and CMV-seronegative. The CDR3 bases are TGTGCCAGCAGTTTGTCCTCCGAACAGGGATACGAGCAGTACTTC. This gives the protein CASSLSSEQGYEQYF.